Ten or more counts support the clone carrying this T cell receptor beta chain. MiXCR, run by TCRdb on the 5' RACE reads, gives a single entry per CDR3 protein. The sample contains around 50,000 distinct CDR3 sequences, 7.6% of which appear only once. Specified time point: sample taken at primary tumor resection. Sequencing covered unsorted whole RNA taken from tumor, nontumor lung or frozen PBMC. The data were taken from a study of spatial heterogeneity in lung cancer. Per germline, CDR1 MGHRA and CDR2 YSYEKL. The CDR3 is 12 residues long. The germline V and J ends were trimmed by 1 base and 5 bases, with 5 bases remaining between them.

The specimen was PBMCs, collected at surgery. This TCR derives from a female donor with early-stage non-small cell lung cancer. The V call is TRBV4-1, the J call TRBJ2-5; D uncertain. The CDR3 is CASSQGIETQYF. The CDR3 DNA reads as TGCGCCAGCAGCCAAGGAATTGAGACCCAGTACTTC.